The 28 T cell receptor beta chains presented below share a single source sample, sequenced in a study of shared clonotypes between healthy human individuals. Repertoires were generated with immunoSEQ multiplex PCR, while TCRdb's copy carries only in-frame clones and drops some. Among 550,000 to 800,000 clones listed, 74% were seen once. The specimen sequenced was memory CD4+ T cells sorted from blood. The subset here: CD45RA-negative fraction. The receptors stem from a woman aged 25 to 39 in good health.

In this sample, this clone turned up many times. The chain uses TRBV7-2 and TRBJ2-1, with D unresolved. The V gene lost 6 bases and the J gene lost 3 bases, with 15 bases spanning the gap. Germline lookup yields CDR1 SGHTA and CDR2 FQGNSA. The CDR3 runs 15 residues. CDR3 nucleotide sequence: TGTGCCAGCAGTCGTATAGCCCTCCTCTACAATGAGCAGTTCTTC. Translation: CASSRIALLYNEQFF.

The chain recombines TRBV28 with TRBJ2-1; the D gene is possibly TRBD1 (6 bases). The CDR3 covers 14 residues. V was shortened by 5 bases and J by 8 bases, with 16 bases between the two germline ends. CDR1 is MDHEN, CDR2 SYDVKM, per germline. The CDR3 DNA follows: TGTGCCAGCAGTCGCAGGGGTGCGTTGGATGAGCAGTTCTTC. It codes for CASSRRGALDEQFF.

CDR3 region: CAWTTGTVGEQYF. DNA of the CDR3: TGTGCCTGGACGACCGGGACAGTTGGCGAGCAGTACTTC. This chain links TRBV30 with TRBJ2-7, with TRBD1 matching 7 bases. There are 13 residues in the CDR3. The germline V gene has CDR1 GTSNPN and CDR2 SVGIG (reference sequence). V shed 4 bases and J 6 bases; nucleotides not matched to a gene: 9.

The chain recombines TRBV5-4 with TRBJ2-5, with D possibly being TRBD1 (6 bases). The CDR3 is 17 amino acids. Germline CDR1 reads SGHNT; CDR2 reads YYREEE (reference sequence). V lost 4 bases and J lost 5, with 24 bases in between. The CDR3 nucleotides read TGTGCCAGCAGCATCTCACAGGGCGGTATGGTGAAGGAGACCCAGTACTTC. Residues: CASSISQGGMVKETQYF.

The chain employs TRBV13 and TRBJ2-6; 7 positions match TRBD1. The CDR3 consists of 19 residues. V gave up 5 bases and J gave up 0 bases; unmatched junction bases: 13. CDR1 is PRHDT, CDR2 FYEKMQ, per germline (reference sequence). CDR3 region: CASSPKGAAGSSGANVLTF. In nucleotides, the CDR3 is TGTGCCAGCAGCCCCAAGGGGGCCGCAGGCAGCTCTGGGGCCAACGTCCTGACTTTC.

V gene TRBV5-5 combines with J gene TRBJ2-7, with 10 bases fitting TRBD2. J gave up 0 bases and V 2 bases, and 5 bases lay outside the gene matches. Germline V gene lookup returns CDR1 SGHKS and CDR2 YYEKEE (reference sequence). The CDR3 has 16 amino acids. The CDR3 region has the DNA TGTGCCAGCAGCTTAAGGCTAGCGGGAGCCTCCTACGAGCAGTACTTC. This codes for CASSLRLAGASYEQYF.

As regards this clone: Other DNA sequences from this sample encode an identical CDR3 as well. V gene TRBV10-2 combines with J gene TRBJ1-3; D gene ambiguous. Germline CDR1 reads WSHSY; CDR2 reads SAAADI. This CDR3 is built from 13 residues. The V end lost 0 bases, the J end lost 4 bases, and 4 bases lay between the germline ends. CDR3 protein: CASSESGGNTIYF. The CDR3 DNA sequence: TGCGCCAGCAGTGAGTCGGGGGGAAACACCATATATTTT.

Details on this clone: Other DNA sequences in this specimen translate into the identical CDR3. The J gene is TRBJ1-2, the V gene TRBV6-1; D uncertain. This CDR3 is built from 12 residues. Looked up from germline, CDR1 is MNHNS and CDR2 is SASEGT. V was trimmed by 0 bases and J by 6 bases, leaving 5 bases between them. In nucleotides, the CDR3 is TGTGCCAGCAGTGAAGCCGGGAATGGCTACACCTTC. The encoded protein is CASSEAGNGYTF.

The chain employs TRBV27 and TRBJ2-2; 12 bases agree with TRBD2. V lost 1 base, J lost 0 bases, and 3 bases stayed unmatched. Germline V gene lookup returns CDR1 MNHEY and CDR2 SMNVEV (reference sequence). This CDR3 is built from 18 residues. DNA for the CDR3: TGTGCCAGCAGTTTATGGGGACTAGCGGGTTCGAACACCGGGGAGCTGTTTTTT. Amino acids: CASSLWGLAGSNTGELFF.

The chain is built from TRBV11-2 and TRBJ2-2; 9 bases fit TRBD2. V shed 1 base, J shed 5 bases, and the junction held 2 bases outside the gene matches. CDR1 SGHAT and CDR2 FQNNGV come from the germline V gene. This CDR3 contains 15 residues. CDR3 residues: CASSLVAGGTGELFF. The DNA of the CDR3 is TGTGCCAGCAGCTTAGTTGCGGGAGGGACCGGGGAGCTGTTTTTT.

CDR3 region: CASSHGWTGNLYNEQFF. CDR3 DNA: TGTGCCAGCAGCCACGGGTGGACAGGGAATCTCTACAATGAGCAGTTCTTC. The chain joins TRBV14 to TRBJ2-1, with TRBD1 matching 8 bases. V shed 3 bases and J 3 bases; nucleotides not matched to a gene: 10. CDR3 length: 17 amino acids. CDR1 and CDR2 (germline): SGHDN, FVKESK.

The chain couples TRBV19 to TRBJ1-2; the match to TRBD1 covers 11 bases. Trimming removed 3 bases from V and 7 bases from J; junction bases left unmatched: 4. CDR1 and CDR2 from the germline V gene are LNHDA and SQIVND (reference sequence). The CDR3 runs to 14 residues. The chain's CDR3 is CASSIWTGGPGYTF. The CDR3 DNA reads TGTGCCAGTAGTATTTGGACAGGGGGCCCTGGCTACACCTTC.

The chain uses TRBV1 and TRBJ2-6; the table's D call, TRBD1, has no DNA check behind it. TRBV1 is a documented pseudogene. The CDR3 covers 19 residues. CDR3 coding DNA: TGCACCAGCAGCCAAGATCGGGACAGGGTTTACTCTGGGGCCAACGTCCTGACTTTC. It encodes CTSSQDRDRVYSGANVLTF.

V and J are TRBV7-9 and TRBJ1-1, with D unclear. The CDR3 length is 12 residues. From germline, CDR1 is SEHNR and CDR2 FQNEAQ (reference sequence). Trimming left V 8 bases short and J 4 bases short, with 11 bases between. The CDR3 spells CASVARGTEAFF. The CDR3 nucleotides are TGTGCCAGCGTCGCCCGAGGCACTGAAGCTTTCTTT.

The rearrangement joins TRBV28 to TRBJ1-5, with 7 bases matching TRBD1. V shed 2 bases and J 5 bases; nucleotides not matched to a gene: 6. This CDR3 contains 15 residues. Germline CDR1 reads MDHEN; CDR2 reads SYDVKM. CDR3 in DNA: TGTGCCAGCAGTTTAGGGCGGGACAGTTATCAGCCCCAGCATTTT. Its protein is CASSLGRDSYQPQHF.

This clone was detected only once. The chain employs TRBV28 and TRBJ2-1; maybe TRBD2 (6 bases). Trimming removed 3 bases from V and 2 bases from J, with 11 bases in between. This CDR3 comprises 15 residues. Germline V lookup: CDR1 MDHEN, CDR2 SYDVKM. CDR3 sequence (DNA): TGTGCCAGCAGTTTTCGAGGGAGGACCTACAATGAGCAGTTCTTC. Its protein is CASSFRGRTYNEQFF.

The V gene is TRBV4-1, the J gene TRBJ2-1, with 13 bases lining up with TRBD2. Germline V gene sequence: CDR1 MGHRA, CDR2 YSYEKL. The CDR3 runs to 17 residues. V lost 0 bases to trimming and J lost 7 bases; unmatched junction nucleotides: 6. The CDR3: CASSQDQGTSGKNEQFF. CDR3 nucleotides: TGCGCCAGCAGCCAAGATCAAGGGACTAGCGGGAAGAATGAGCAGTTCTTC.

This chain joins TRBV5-5 and TRBJ1-2, with 7 positions matching TRBD1. V lost 1 base, J lost 2 bases, and 8 bases stayed unmatched. This CDR3 region has 16 residues. The germline V gene has CDR1 SGHKS and CDR2 YYEKEE (reference sequence). CDR3 bases: TGTGCCAGCAGCTTGTCGGCAGGGGGGTTCAACTATGGCTACACCTTC. It specifies CASSLSAGGFNYGYTF.

The chain couples TRBV6-1 to TRBJ2-3, with D perhaps TRBD2 (5 bases). CDR1 and CDR2 (germline): MNHNS, SASEGT. The CDR3 extends over 16 amino acids. The V end lost 4 bases, the J end lost 0 bases, and 14 bases lay between the germline ends. CDR3 protein: CASSVRGLTSTDTQYF. The CDR3 nucleotides read TGTGCCAGCAGTGTGAGAGGGTTGACTAGCACAGATACGCAGTATTTT.

This clone appeared a few times. The chain has TRBV10-3 and TRBJ2-1; D remains unclear. Germline-derived CDR1 and CDR2 are ENHRY and SYGVKD. Between the trimmed V and J ends, which lost 3 bases and 2 bases, there was a span of 8 bases. This CDR3 region has 14 residues. DNA of the CDR3: TGTGCCATCAGTGAAACGAAGACCTACAATGAGCAGTTCTTC. This sequence encodes CAISETKTYNEQFF.

The V and J genes are TRBV4-1 and TRBJ1-5, with D perhaps matching TRBD1 (6 bases). Trimming removed 3 bases from V and 4 bases from J, with 16 bases in between. The CDR3 extends over 16 amino acids. CDR1 and CDR2 from the germline V gene are MGHRA and YSYEKL. The CDR3 spells CASSQGRGGKNQPQHF. For the CDR3, the DNA is TGCGCCAGCAGCCAGGGGAGAGGGGGGAAAAATCAGCCCCAGCATTTT.

This clone has a handful of counts. V is TRBV2 and J is TRBJ2-3, with 9 nucleotides matching TRBD2. The J segment lost 11 bases and the V segment lost 2 bases, leaving 8 bases of the junction unmatched. Germline CDR1 SNHLY, CDR2 FYNNEI. This CDR3 has 14 residues. The CDR3 sequence: CASSEINAGGLQYF. The CDR3 nucleotides are TGTGCCAGCAGTGAAATTAACGCGGGAGGGCTGCAGTATTTT.

V and J are TRBV20-1 and TRBJ1-5; D is undetermined. The CDR3 runs to 11 residues. Trimming left V 7 bases short and J 2 bases short, with 6 bases between. CDR1 and CDR2 (germline): DFQATT, SNEGSKA (reference sequence). CDR3 coding DNA: TGCAGTGTTGGAGGCAATCAGCCCCAGCATTTT. Protein: CSVGGNQPQHF.

The V call is TRBV28, the J call TRBJ2-2, with D hard to call. The germline V gene has CDR1 MDHEN and CDR2 SYDVKM. The CDR3 length is 12 residues. The ends were cut back, 3 bases at V and 7 bases at J, with 6 bases in the middle. CDR3 in DNA: TGTGCCAGCAGTTTTCTTTTCGGGGAGCTGTTTTTT. Its translation is CASSFLFGELFF.

The CDR3 DNA sequence: TGCGCCAGCAGCTTGGGGCAGGGGGCGGGAACTGAAGCTTTCTTT. Protein sequence: CASSLGQGAGTEAFF. The chain employs TRBV5-1 and TRBJ1-1; TRBD1 matches 8 bases. V lost 0 bases and J lost 5; bases outside the gene matches: 6. CDR1 and CDR2 (germline): SGHRS, YFSETQ. This CDR3 has 15 residues. The full variable domain, its missing parts supplied by reference TRBV5-1 and TRBJ1-1, is KAGVTQTPRYLIKTRGQQVTLSCSPISGHRSVSWYQQTPGQGLQFLFEYFSETQRNKGNFPGRFSGRQFSNSRSEMNVSTLELGDSALYLCASSLGQGAGTEAFFGQGTRLTVV.

The CDR3 nucleotides read TGTGCCAGTACCGGCGGGACTAGCGGGAGAAATACGCAGTATTTT. It encodes CASTGGTSGRNTQYF. This chain links TRBV19 with TRBJ2-3, with TRBD2 matching over 14 bases. The CDR3 sequence is 15 residues long. V lost 7 bases and J lost 7; bases outside the gene matches: 7. CDR1 and CDR2 (germline): LNHDA, SQIVND (reference sequence).

A few counts support this clone. V usage is TRBV28 and J usage is TRBJ2-7; 9 bases are shared with TRBD2. Germline CDR1 and CDR2: MDHEN and SYDVKM. Trimming at V came to 6 bases and at J to 5 bases, leaving 11 bases not matched to a gene. The CDR3 contains 15 residues. For the CDR3, the DNA is TGTGCCAGCAGCCCGGGGGTAGCGGGAGCCCACGAGCAGTACTTC. It is translated as CASSPGVAGAHEQYF.

This clone was seen once. The chain employs TRBV6-5 and TRBJ2-7; TRBD1 agrees at 9 bases. The CDR3 extends over 14 amino acids. V shed 5 bases, J shed 5 bases, and the junction held 7 bases outside the gene matches. Germline V gives CDR1 MNHEY, CDR2 SVGAGI. In DNA form, the CDR3 reads TGTGCCAGCAGTAAATGGACAGGGGACAACGAGCAGTACTTC. Residues: CASSKWTGDNEQYF.